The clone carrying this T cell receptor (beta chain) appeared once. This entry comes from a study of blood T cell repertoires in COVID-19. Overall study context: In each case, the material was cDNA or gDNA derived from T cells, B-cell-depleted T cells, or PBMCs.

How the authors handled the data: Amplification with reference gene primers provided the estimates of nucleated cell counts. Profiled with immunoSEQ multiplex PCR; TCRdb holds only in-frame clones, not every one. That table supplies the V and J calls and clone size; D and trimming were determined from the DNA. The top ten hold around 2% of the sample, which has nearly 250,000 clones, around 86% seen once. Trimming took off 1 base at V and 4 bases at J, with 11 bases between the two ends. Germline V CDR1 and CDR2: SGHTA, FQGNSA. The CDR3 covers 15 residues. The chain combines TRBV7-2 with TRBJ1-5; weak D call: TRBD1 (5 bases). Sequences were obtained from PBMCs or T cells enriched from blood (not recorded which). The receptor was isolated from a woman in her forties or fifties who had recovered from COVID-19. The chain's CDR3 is CASSLDFPGNQPQHF. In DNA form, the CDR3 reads TGTGCCAGCAGCTTAGATTTCCCAGGGAATCAGCCCCAGCATTTT.